Described below is a single TCR beta chain sequence and its context. The antigen is undetermined. Here immunoSEQ multiplex PCR was the method, and the copy in TCRdb shows in-frame clones only, minus some. The repertoire holds tens of thousands of clones, with around 90% as singletons. With 4 bases clipped from V and 4 bases from J, the junction kept 9 bases outside the gene matches. Germline CDR1 reads MDHEN; CDR2 reads SYDVKM. This CDR3 is 15 amino acids long. These data originate in a study of OX40 agonist ivuxolimab in advanced cancers. Study findings and constraints: CD8+ T cells showed, on average, more clonal expansion than CD4+ cells.

The sample was CD4+ or CD8+ T cells sorted from blood, taken in a trial of the OX40 agonist ivuxolimab. The sequence came from an adult with an advanced solid tumor such as melanoma, head and neck, liver or kidney cancer. This rearrangement joins TRBV28 to TRBJ2-5; 7 positions match TRBD2. The CDR3 sequence: CASSSPRREGETQYF. DNA of the CDR3: TGTGCCAGCAGTTCCCCTCGGAGGGAGGGAGAGACCCAGTACTTC.